The 7 T cell receptor beta chains listed next were all sequenced from one sample in a study of blood T cell repertoires in COVID-19. Assay used: immunoSEQ multiplex PCR; TCRdb lists only in-frame clones, some missing. The table includes roughly 60,000 clones, roughly 90% detected once. Sequenced input: peripheral blood. Source of these receptors: a man aged 50-60 years with active COVID-19.

This clone was observed once. The gene calls are TRBV5-4 and TRBJ2-7; D is unclear. CDR3 length: 13 amino acids. Looked up from germline, CDR1 is SGHNT and CDR2 is YYREEE (reference sequence). The V end was cut by 6 bases, the J end by 1 base, with 11 bases between. The DNA of the CDR3 is TGTGCCAGCACGAACCGGAGTTCCTACGAGCAGTACTTC. Its translation: CASTNRSSYEQYF.

The chain links TRBV6-2 or TRBV6-3 to TRBJ2-7, with D possibly TRBD1 on 6 matching bases. Per germline, CDR1 MNHEY and CDR2 SVGEGT. CDR3 length: 13 residues. V was cut by 1 base and J by 2 bases, with 6 bases left in between. The CDR3 region is CASSYWTAYEQYF. CDR3 nucleotides: TGTGCCAGCAGTTACTGGACAGCCTACGAGCAGTACTTC.

The rearrangement links TRBV5-1 to TRBJ2-1; 12 bases fit TRBD1. The J segment lost 6 bases and the V segment lost 0 bases, leaving 4 bases of the junction unmatched. The germline gives CDR1 SGHRS, CDR2 YFSETQ. The CDR3 extends over 16 amino acids. The CDR3 protein is CASSLAGQGAGNEQFF. CDR3 sequence (DNA): TGCGCCAGCAGCTTGGCGGGACAGGGGGCAGGCAATGAGCAGTTCTTC.

The chain joins TRBV9 to TRBJ1-5; D ambiguous. V was pared by 5 bases and J by 3 bases, with 12 bases between. Germline V lookup: CDR1 SGDLS, CDR2 YYNGEE. The CDR3 sequence is 14 residues long. Here the CDR3 DNA reads TGTGCCAGCAGTGAGCTCGCGGTCAATCAGCCCCAGCATTTT. Residues: CASSELAVNQPQHF.

The V and J genes are TRBV7-2 and TRBJ2-4; D might be TRBD2 (6 bases). Deletions cut 5 bases from V and 0 bases from J, with 8 bases between. Looked up from germline, CDR1 is SGHTA and CDR2 is FQGNSA. The CDR3 runs 14 residues. In DNA form, the CDR3 reads TGTGCCAGCAGCGAGGGACTAGCCAAAAACATTCAGTACTTC. Translation gives CASSEGLAKNIQYF.

The V gene is TRBV6-4, the J gene TRBJ2-1, with 7 bases identical to TRBD2. The V gene's germline CDR1 is MRHNA and CDR2 SNTAGT. This CDR3 is built from 12 residues. Trimming at V came to 8 bases and at J to 9 bases, leaving 7 bases not matched to a gene. The CDR3 bases are TGTGCCAGCGGGGGGGGACGCGGTGAGCAGTTCTTC. Amino acid sequence: CASGGGRGEQFF.

The rearrangement joins TRBV12-3 or TRBV12-4 to TRBJ1-2, with 9 bases fitting TRBD1. The length of the CDR3 is 12 residues. The V gene end was trimmed by 5 bases and the J gene end by 8 bases; junction bases not matched to a gene: 3. CDR3 coding DNA: TGTGCCAGCAGTCGACAGGGGGGAGGCTACACCTTC. Translation: CASSRQGGGYTF.